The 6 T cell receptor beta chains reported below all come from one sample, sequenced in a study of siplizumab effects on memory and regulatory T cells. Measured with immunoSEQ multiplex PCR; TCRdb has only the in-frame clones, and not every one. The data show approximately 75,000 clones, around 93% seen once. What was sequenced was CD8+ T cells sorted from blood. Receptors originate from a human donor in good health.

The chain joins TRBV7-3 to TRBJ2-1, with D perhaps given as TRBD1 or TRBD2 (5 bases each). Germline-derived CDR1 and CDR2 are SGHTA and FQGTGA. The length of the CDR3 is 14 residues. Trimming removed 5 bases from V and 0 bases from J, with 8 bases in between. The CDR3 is CASSPGSSYNEQFF. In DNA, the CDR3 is TGTGCCAGCAGCCCAGGGAGCTCCTACAATGAGCAGTTCTTC.

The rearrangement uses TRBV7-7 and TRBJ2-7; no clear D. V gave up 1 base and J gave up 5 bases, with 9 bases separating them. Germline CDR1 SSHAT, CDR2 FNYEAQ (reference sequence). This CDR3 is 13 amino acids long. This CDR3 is CASSLVRADEQYF. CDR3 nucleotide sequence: TGTGCCAGCAGCTTAGTCCGGGCAGACGAGCAGTACTTC.

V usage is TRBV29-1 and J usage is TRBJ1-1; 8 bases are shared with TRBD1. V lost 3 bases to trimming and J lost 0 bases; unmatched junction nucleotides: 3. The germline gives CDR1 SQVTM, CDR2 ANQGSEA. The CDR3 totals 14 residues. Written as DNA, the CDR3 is TGCAGCGTTGACGCACAGGGGGTGAACACTGAAGCTTTCTTT. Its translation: CSVDAQGVNTEAFF.

For the CDR3, the DNA is TGTGCCAGCAGCCCCATCCGCAGCGGGGAAGAGACCCAGTACTTC. Protein sequence: CASSPIRSGEETQYF. This rearrangement joins TRBV27 to TRBJ2-5; 7 positions match TRBD2. Germline CDR1 and CDR2: MNHEY and SMNVEV (reference sequence). Trimming removed 6 bases from V and 3 bases from J; junction bases left unmatched: 10. The CDR3 is 15 residues long.

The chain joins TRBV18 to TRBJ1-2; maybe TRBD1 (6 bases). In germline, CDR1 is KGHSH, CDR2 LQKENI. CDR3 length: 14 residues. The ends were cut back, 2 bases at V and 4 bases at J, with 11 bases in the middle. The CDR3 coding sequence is TGTGCCAGCTCACCAGCGGGGGGGCGCTATGGCTACACCTTC. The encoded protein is CASSPAGGRYGYTF.

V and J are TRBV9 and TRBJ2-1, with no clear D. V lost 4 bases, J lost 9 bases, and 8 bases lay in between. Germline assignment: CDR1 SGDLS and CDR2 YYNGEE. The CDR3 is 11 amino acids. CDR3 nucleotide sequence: TGTGCCAGCAGCTTCAATGTTGAGCAGTTCTTC. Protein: CASSFNVEQFF. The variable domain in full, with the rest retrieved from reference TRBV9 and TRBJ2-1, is DSGVTQTPKHLITATGQRVTLRCSPRSGDLSVYWYQQSLDQGLQFLIQYYNGEERAKGNILERFSAQQFPDLHSELNLSSLELGDSALYFCASSFNVEQFFGPGTRLTVL.